This TCR beta chain was recorded in a study of blood T cell repertoires in COVID-19. Across the whole study: Researchers got acute and convalescent COVID-19 samples from the United States, Italy and Spain. T cells, B-cell-depleted T cells, or PBMCs provided the cDNA or gDNA that served as material.

Trimming pared 6 bases from V and 7 bases from J, leaving 18 bases between. The CDR3 runs 15 residues. The germline gives CDR1 MNHEY, CDR2 SVGAGI. In the original processing: Amplification from reference gene primers served as the basis for estimated nucleated cell counts. The repertoire was sequenced with immunoSEQ multiplex PCR; TCRdb's copy has only in-frame clones and lacks some. V, J and clone size were drawn from that table, and D and trimming were deduced from the DNA. The repertoire includes around 100,000 clones, around 89% of them detected once, and around 3.4% sits in the top ten. This clonotype was sampled from an older woman with acute or convalescent COVID-19. Sequenced sample: peripheral blood. The chain joins TRBV6-5 to TRBJ1-4; D might be TRBD1 (6 bases). CDR3 region: CASRDNRVIGEKLFF. CDR3 in DNA: TGTGCCAGCAGAGATAACAGGGTTATAGGTGAAAAACTGTTTTTT.